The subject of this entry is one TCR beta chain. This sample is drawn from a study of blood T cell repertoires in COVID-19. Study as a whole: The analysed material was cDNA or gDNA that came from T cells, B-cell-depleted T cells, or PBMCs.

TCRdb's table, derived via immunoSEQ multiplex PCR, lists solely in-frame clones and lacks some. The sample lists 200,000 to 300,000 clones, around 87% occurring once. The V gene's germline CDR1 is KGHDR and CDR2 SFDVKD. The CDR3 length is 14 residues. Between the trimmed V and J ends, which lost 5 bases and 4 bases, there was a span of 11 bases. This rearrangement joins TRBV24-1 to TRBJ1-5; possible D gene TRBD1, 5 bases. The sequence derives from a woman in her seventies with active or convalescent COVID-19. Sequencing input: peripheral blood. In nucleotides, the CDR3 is TGTGCCACCAGTGCCCCCAGGGAAAATCAGCCCCAGCATTTT. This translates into CATSAPRENQPQHF.